Following are 24 T cell receptor beta chains from one sample sequenced in a study of T cells in localized non-small cell lung cancer. The protocol was immunoSEQ multiplex PCR, while the TCRdb copy is restricted to in-frame clones and leaves out a portion. The sample records roughly 58,000 clones, around 81% being singletons. Material: PBMCs, obtained before any cancer treatment. These receptors came from a man between 35 and 75 years old with stage II lung adenocarcinoma.

The J gene is TRBJ2-7, the V gene TRBV5-1; D is uncertain. Trimming removed 0 bases from V and 0 bases from J, with 13 bases in between. CDR3 length equals 16 residues. CDR1 and CDR2 (germline): SGHRS, YFSETQ. CDR3 bases: TGCGCCAGCAGCTTGGGCCTTGGCGGCGGCTCCTACGAGCAGTACTTC. Residues: CASSLGLGGGSYEQYF.

CDR3 protein: CASSLQAGFTDTQYF. The CDR3 region has the DNA TGTGCCAGCAGCTTACAAGCGGGCTTCACAGATACGCAGTATTTT. The chain carries TRBV7-8 and TRBJ2-3; tentative D call: TRBD2 (6 bases). The germline V gene encodes CDR1 SGHVS and CDR2 FQNEAQ. Deletions cut 2 bases from V and 2 bases from J, with 11 bases between. This CDR3 comprises 15 residues.

The chain has TRBV30 and TRBJ2-1, with D uncertain. Germline V gene data show CDR1 as GTSNPN and CDR2 as SVGIG (reference sequence). There are 14 residues in the CDR3. Trimming took off 0 bases at V and 4 bases at J, with 10 bases between the two ends. Here the CDR3 reads CAWSVDSPYNEQFF. The DNA of the CDR3 is TGTGCCTGGAGTGTAGACTCCCCGTACAATGAGCAGTTCTTC.

This clone was seen a single time. V usage is TRBV18 and J usage is TRBJ2-7, with 7 bases identical to TRBD2. The CDR3 contains 13 residues. CDR1 KGHSH and CDR2 LQKENI come from the germline V gene. V was pared by 3 bases and J by 7 bases, with 6 bases of the junction left unmatched. CDR3: CASSPGGEREQYF. CDR3 DNA sequence: TGTGCCAGCTCACCTGGGGGGGAGAGAGAGCAGTACTTC.

The chain combines TRBV5-1 with TRBJ2-1; 10 bases are shared with TRBD2. Germline V gene lookup returns CDR1 SGHRS and CDR2 YFSETQ. Trimming at V came to 4 bases and at J to 0 bases, leaving 4 bases not matched to a gene. This CDR3 comprises 16 residues. The CDR3 coding sequence is TGCGCCAGCAGCCCCGGGACTAGCGACTCCTACAATGAGCAGTTCTTC. Translation: CASSPGTSDSYNEQFF. Using reference TRBV5-1 and TRBJ2-1 for the parts outside the CDR3, the full variable domain is KAGVTQTPRYLIKTRGQQVTLSCSPISGHRSVSWYQQTPGQGLQFLFEYFSETQRNKGNFPGRFSGRQFSNSRSEMNVSTLELGDSALYLCASSPGTSDSYNEQFFGPGTRLTVL.

Only one count was recorded for this clone. The gene calls are TRBV6-1 and TRBJ2-7; TRBD2 aligns across 10 bases. This CDR3 contains 16 residues. Germline-derived CDR1 and CDR2 are MNHNS and SASEGT. The V gene end was trimmed by 0 bases and the J gene end by 4 bases; junction bases not matched to a gene: 6. CDR3 sequence (DNA): TGTGCCAGCAGTGAAGCCCCTAGCGGGAGTGGATACGAGCAGTACTTC. Translation: CASSEAPSGSGYEQYF.

The rearrangement uses TRBV29-1 and TRBJ2-1; D is unresolved. The CDR3 runs to 10 residues. Germline loops: CDR1 SQVTM, CDR2 ANQGSEA. V lost 7 bases and J lost 4, with 5 bases in between. CDR3 protein: CSGLYNEQFF. As DNA, the CDR3 is TGCAGCGGTCTGTACAATGAGCAGTTCTTC.

The chain links TRBV5-8 to TRBJ1-2, with 7 nucleotides matching TRBD1. This CDR3 comprises 14 residues. CDR1 is SGHTS, CDR2 YDEGEE, per germline. Trimming at V came to 3 bases and at J to 2 bases, leaving 4 bases not matched to a gene. CDR3 in amino acids: CASSSGTVNYGYTF. In DNA, the CDR3 is TGTGCCAGCAGCTCCGGGACAGTAAACTATGGCTACACCTTC. The variable domain in full, completed from reference TRBV5-8 and TRBJ1-2, reads EAGVTQSPTHLIKTRGQQATLRCSPISGHTSVYWYQQALGLGLQFLLWYDEGEERNRGNFPPRFSGRQFPNYSSELNVNALELEDSALYLCASSSGTVNYGYTFGSGTRLTVV.

The chain links TRBV10-3 to TRBJ2-5, with TRBD1 as a possible D gene (6 bases). The CDR3 is 13 amino acids. Looked up from germline, CDR1 is ENHRY and CDR2 is SYGVKD. V was clipped by 11 bases and J by 2 bases, with 15 bases between them. The CDR3 here is CAASQGGQETQYF. The CDR3 DNA reads as TGTGCCGCCTCACAGGGTGGGCAAGAGACCCAGTACTTC.

This clone is medium-sized by share. The chain combines TRBV6-5 with TRBJ2-2; maybe TRBD2 (5 bases). The CDR3 consists of 14 residues. V lost 6 bases and J 7 bases, leaving 15 bases between the germline ends. The germline CDR1 and CDR2 sequences are MNHEY and SVGAGI. The CDR3 reads CASSKTPRGGELFF. The CDR3 DNA reads as TGTGCCAGCAGCAAGACCCCCCGGGGCGGGGAGCTGTTTTTT.

The DNA for the CDR3 is TGTGCCAGAGGGGACAACACCGGGGAGCTGTTTTTT. Protein sequence: CARGDNTGELFF. The chain links TRBV5-3 to TRBJ2-2; perhaps D is TRBD1 or TRBD2 (5 bases each). TRBV5-3 is treated as an ORF (open reading frame) with a function not yet certain. The CDR3 extends over 12 amino acids. V dropped 7 bases and J dropped 2 bases, with 6 bases sitting between them.

This clone was detected only once. This sequence joins TRBV6-1 and TRBJ2-5; D possibly uses TRBD1 or TRBD2 (5 bases each). V lost 5 bases to trimming and J lost 5 bases, with 18 bases between them. This CDR3 is 15 amino acids long. Germline V lookup: CDR1 MNHNS, CDR2 SASEGT. CDR3 residues: CASSTSEGLWETQYF. Written as DNA, the CDR3 is TGTGCCAGCAGTACCTCAGAGGGGCTCTGGGAGACCCAGTACTTC.

This CDR3 is CASSEGVLGAGELFF. Written as DNA, the CDR3 is TGTGCCAGCAGTGAAGGGGTCCTGGGAGCCGGGGAGCTGTTTTTT. The chain uses TRBV2 and TRBJ2-2; tentative D call: TRBD2 (5 bases). V lost 1 base and J 6 bases, leaving 12 bases between the germline ends. Germline assignment: CDR1 SNHLY and CDR2 FYNNEI. This CDR3 comprises 15 residues.

The chain couples TRBV2 to TRBJ2-1; 10 bases line up with TRBD1. Germline CDR1 and CDR2: SNHLY and FYNNEI. V lost 7 bases to trimming and J lost 10 bases; unmatched junction nucleotides: 7. This CDR3 has 13 residues. CDR3 DNA sequence: TGTGCCAGCACCGGGGACAGGGGCAGAGAGCAGTTCTTC. Protein sequence: CASTGDRGREQFF.

The rearrangement uses TRBV19 and TRBJ2-5, with TRBD2 matching 13 bases. V was clipped by 5 bases and J by 5 bases; unmatched bases: 8. CDR1 is LNHDA and CDR2 is SQIVND in the germline V gene (reference sequence). The CDR3 is made up of 16 amino acids. CDR3 sequence: CASSPGTSGVGETQYF. The CDR3 coding sequence is TGTGCCAGTAGTCCCGGGACTAGCGGGGTTGGCGAGACCCAGTACTTC.

This chain links TRBV6-5 with TRBJ1-4; a weak D match, TRBD1 (6 bases). Germline assignment: CDR1 MNHEY and CDR2 SVGAGI. This CDR3 has 15 residues. V gave up 5 bases and J gave up 7 bases, with 17 bases separating them. The CDR3 region has the DNA TGTGCCAGCAGTGTCACCGGGACACGGAGTGAAAAACTGTTTTTT. Protein sequence: CASSVTGTRSEKLFF.

This chain connects TRBV6-5 to TRBJ2-7, with 9 bases fitting TRBD2. The length of the CDR3 is 16 residues. V was pared by 1 base and J by 2 bases, with 6 bases of the junction left unmatched. Per the germline V gene, CDR1 is MNHEY and CDR2 is SVGAGI. CDR3: CASSYYSGSATYEQYF. DNA of the CDR3: TGTGCCAGCAGTTACTATAGCGGGAGCGCTACCTACGAGCAGTACTTC.

A word on this clone: One end of the junction fails to match germline, which may point to a read error. The CDR3 DNA reads as TGTGCCAGCAGCCCTACCCGGACAGCGAAGACCGGGGAGCTGTTTTTT. As protein: CASSPTRTAKTGELFF. The chain has TRBV7-3 and TRBJ2-2, with a tentative D call TRBD1 (6 bases). Germline V lookup: CDR1 SGHTA, CDR2 FQGTGA. The CDR3 covers 16 residues.

The chain employs TRBV18 and TRBJ2-5; D perhaps matches TRBD1 (5 bases). This CDR3 spans 14 amino acids. Trimming left V 2 bases short and J 3 bases short, with 10 bases between. Germline values: CDR1 KGHSH, CDR2 LQKENI. CDR3 coding DNA: TGTGCCAGCTCACCAAGATCACAGGAAGAGACCCAGTACTTC. Translated: CASSPRSQEETQYF.

J is TRBJ2-7 and V is TRBV7-9, with TRBD2 matching over 9 bases. V was pared by 0 bases and J by 1 base, with 4 bases of the junction left unmatched. The CDR3 contains 16 residues. CDR1 SEHNR and CDR2 FQNEAQ come from the germline V gene (reference sequence). The CDR3 nucleotides read TGTGCCAGCAGCTTAGCGCTGGCGGGAGGGTCCTACGAGCAGTACTTC. It codes for CASSLALAGGSYEQYF. Variable domain in full (rest from reference TRBV7-9 and TRBJ2-7): DTGVSQNPRHKITKRGQNVTFRCDPISEHNRLYWYRQTLGQGPEFLTYFQNEAQLEKSRLLSDRFSAERPKGSFSTLEIQRTEQGDSAMYLCASSLALAGGSYEQYFGPGTRLTVT.

This clone occurred once. The chain recombines TRBV2 with TRBJ1-5; D ambiguous. The CDR3 is 13 amino acids. Germline loops: CDR1 SNHLY, CDR2 FYNNEI. Trimming pared 6 bases from V and 6 bases from J, leaving 12 bases between. The CDR3 nucleotides read TGTGCCAGCAGCGACAATCCCCTTCAGCCCCAGCATTTT. Translating gives CASSDNPLQPQHF.

The chain has TRBV18 and TRBJ1-1; TRBD1 aligns across 7 bases. After removal of 4 bases from V and 0 bases from J, the junction contained 2 bases not matched to a gene. The CDR3 is 14 residues long. CDR1 and CDR2 from the germline V gene are KGHSH and LQKENI. The CDR3 nucleotides are TGTGCCAGCTCACTCGGACAGGTGAACACTGAAGCTTTCTTT. It encodes CASSLGQVNTEAFF.

The CDR3 loop is CASRTGMAGELFF. The CDR3 DNA reads TGCGCCAGCCGGACAGGGATGGCCGGGGAGCTGTTTTTT. The genes are TRBV5-1 and TRBJ2-2, with TRBD1 identical over 8 bases. Germline CDR1 is SGHRS and CDR2 is YFSETQ. The junction had 5 bases not matched to a gene; V was cut back by 7 bases and J by 6 bases. The CDR3 consists of 13 residues.

The chain carries TRBV7-3 and TRBJ2-5; 8 bases match TRBD1. Looked up from germline, CDR1 is SGHTA and CDR2 is FQGTGA. The CDR3 totals 13 residues. The V and J ends lost 6 bases and 4 bases, in that order; junction bases with no gene match: 4. The CDR3 DNA follows: TGTGCCAGCAGTCCTACAGGGGGAGAGACCCAGTACTTC. It encodes CASSPTGGETQYF.